This paragraph covers one TCR beta chain sequence. The antigen is undetermined. The data originate from a study of T cell responses to AZD1222 COVID-19 vaccine. Produced via immunoSEQ multiplex PCR; TCRdb's table is partial and in-frame only. The sample yields approximately 190,000 clones, around 93% seen once. Pooling covered second doses at about 4 or about 12 weeks. CDR1 LGHDT and CDR2 YNNKEL come from the germline V gene (reference sequence). This CDR3 spans 14 amino acids. With 0 bases removed from V and 3 bases from J, the gap between germline ends came to 9 bases. Findings and limits, study-wide: In the spike-specific TCR repertoire, nearly half reportedly target unmutated variant regions. AZD1222 recipients seropositive at baseline numbered only 5 to 7.

The rearrangement joins TRBV3-1 (or the pseudogene TRBV3-2) to TRBJ2-7; the D gene could be TRBD1 or TRBD2 (5 bases each). The sequences come from peripheral blood, collected 28 days after the second AZD1222 dose. This TCR was recovered from an adult who received the AZD1222 COVID-19 vaccine. The CDR3 nucleotides are TGTGCCAGCAGCCAAGACGGGACCCACTACGAGCAGTACTTC. This codes for CASSQDGTHYEQYF.